The next 30 T cell receptor beta chains were all read from a single sample in a study of T cells after posttransplantation cyclophosphamide. Only in-frame clones appear in the TCRdb table, and some are missing; sequencing was by immunoSEQ multiplex PCR. The repertoire holds 45,000 to 60,000 clones, with roughly nine tenths as singletons. The sample comprised PBMCs. These receptors came from a woman in her forties or fifties in good health and a related stem cell transplant donor.

This chain connects TRBV7-7 to TRBJ2-1; D remains ambiguous. The CDR3 covers 13 residues. Germline loops: CDR1 SSHAT, CDR2 FNYEAQ (reference sequence). V dropped 3 bases and J dropped 5 bases, with 8 bases sitting between them. As DNA, the CDR3 is TGTGCCAGCAGCTTCGGCGGAGACAATGAGCAGTTCTTC. It encodes CASSFGGDNEQFF.

This chain joins TRBV10-3 and TRBJ2-2; D remains ambiguous. Trimming left V 2 bases short and J 4 bases short, with 11 bases between. In germline, CDR1 is ENHRY, CDR2 SYGVKD. The CDR3 is made up of 15 amino acids. The CDR3 sequence: CAISEGRPPTGELFF. The CDR3, as DNA: TGTGCCATCAGTGAGGGCCGCCCCCCCACCGGGGAGCTGTTTTTT.

This sequence joins TRBV29-1 and TRBJ2-1; 7 bases match TRBD1. Germline V lookup: CDR1 SQVTM, CDR2 ANQGSEA. Germline trimming cut 8 bases from V and 10 bases from J; bases unmatched to any gene: 14. The CDR3 covers 13 residues. As DNA, the CDR3 is TGCAGCCCCGAACTTACAGGGGTTAGCGAGCAGTTCTTC. This translates into CSPELTGVSEQFF.

J is TRBJ1-2 and V is TRBV7-9; 7 nucleotides agree with TRBD1. The trim removed 5 bases at V and 1 base at J, leaving 4 bases unmatched. The CDR3 is made up of 14 amino acids. Germline values: CDR1 SEHNR, CDR2 FQNEAQ (reference sequence). The CDR3 is CASSLGQDNYGYTF. CDR3 nucleotide sequence: TGTGCCAGCAGCCTCGGACAGGATAACTATGGCTACACCTTC.

The V call is TRBV6-1, the J call TRBJ1-1; 8 bases match TRBD1. CDR3 size: 16 residues. The germline gives CDR1 MNHNS, CDR2 SASEGT. V dropped 0 bases and J dropped 6; count of bases not matched to a gene: 9. Here the CDR3 reads CASSEAYWTGSSEAFF. The CDR3 nucleotides read TGTGCCAGCAGTGAAGCATATTGGACAGGGAGCTCTGAAGCTTTCTTT.

The rearrangement joins TRBV11-2 to TRBJ2-1, with 8 bases identical to TRBD2. The germline CDR1 and CDR2 sequences are SGHAT and FQNNGV. Losses at the gene ends were 6 bases for V and 4 bases for J; bases not matched to a gene: 11. The CDR3 runs 16 residues. CDR3 DNA: TGTGCCAGCAGTAATAGCGGGGAACCGCCATACAATGAGCAGTTCTTC. This sequence encodes CASSNSGEPPYNEQFF.

The rearrangement joins TRBV5-6 to TRBJ1-2; 8 nucleotides match TRBD1. Germline V lookup: CDR1 SGHDT, CDR2 YYEEEE. The CDR3 loop spans 15 amino acids. The V and J ends lost 4 bases and 7 bases, in that order; junction bases with no gene match: 12. The CDR3, as DNA: TGTGCCAGCAGCCGTCCCGGGACAGGCTCGGGTGGCTACACCTTC. It is translated as CASSRPGTGSGGYTF.

The chain combines TRBV5-8 with TRBJ1-6; TRBD1 is a possible D gene (5 bases). The CDR3 covers 15 residues. In germline, CDR1 is SGHTS, CDR2 YDEGEE. V was clipped by 2 bases and J by 6 bases, with 12 bases between them. The CDR3 is CASSLRQGSNSPLHF. For the CDR3, the DNA is TGTGCCAGCAGCTTAAGGCAGGGATCTAATTCACCCCTCCACTTT.

This clone has just one count. This rearrangement joins TRBV19 to TRBJ2-6, with D maybe TRBD1 (5 bases). The CDR3 sequence is 17 residues long. Germline CDR1 LNHDA, CDR2 SQIVND (reference sequence). Trimming left V 0 bases short and J 4 bases short, with 13 bases between. CDR3 sequence: CASSIEGQGSGANVLTF. In DNA, the CDR3 is TGTGCCAGTAGTATAGAGGGCCAGGGTTCAGGGGCCAACGTCCTGACTTTC.

V gene TRBV7-6 combines with J gene TRBJ2-5; a weak D match, TRBD2 (5 bases). V shed 1 base and J shed 3 bases, with 9 bases lying between them. Germline assignment: CDR1 SGHVS and CDR2 FNYEAQ. The CDR3 runs to 14 residues. Here the CDR3 reads CASSLVWGEETQYF. For the CDR3, the DNA is TGTGCCAGCAGCTTAGTGTGGGGAGAAGAGACCCAGTACTTC.

This clone appeared a single time. The chain couples TRBV5-1 to TRBJ2-7; 15 bases match TRBD2. Losses at the gene ends were 3 bases for V and 6 bases for J; bases not matched to a gene: 13. CDR1 and CDR2 from the germline V gene are SGHRS and YFSETQ. The CDR3 contains 18 residues. CDR3 DNA: TGCGCCAGCAGCTCTGGACTAGCGGGGGGGCCACATTCGGGCGAGCAGTACTTC. Amino acids: CASSSGLAGGPHSGEQYF.

Written as DNA, the CDR3 is TGTGCCAGCAGCTTACAGGGGAGCTCTGGAAACACCATATATTTT. Encoded protein: CASSLQGSSGNTIYF. The chain has TRBV11-2 and TRBJ1-3, with D perhaps TRBD1 (6 bases). The V gene lost 2 bases and the J gene lost 0 bases, with 8 bases spanning the gap. The CDR3 length is 15 residues. From germline, CDR1 is SGHAT and CDR2 FQNNGV.

J is TRBJ1-1 and V is TRBV10-3, with a weak D call TRBD1 (5 bases). The CDR3 runs to 13 residues. V dropped 3 bases and J dropped 7 bases, with 12 bases sitting between them. CDR1 is ENHRY and CDR2 is SYGVKD in the germline V gene. The CDR3 coding sequence is TGTGCCATCAGTGACGGGGGACGTGATGAAGCTTTCTTT. It encodes CAISDGGRDEAFF.

The CDR3 loop is CASSISGDRYEQYF. CDR3 sequence (DNA): TGTGCCAGTAGTATCTCAGGGGACAGGTACGAGCAGTACTTC. The V and J genes are TRBV19 and TRBJ2-7; 8 bases line up with TRBD1. This CDR3 is built from 14 residues. V shed 3 bases and J 4 bases; nucleotides not matched to a gene: 5. Looked up from germline, CDR1 is LNHDA and CDR2 is SQIVND (reference sequence). Complete variable domain (other parts from reference TRBV19 and TRBJ2-7): DGGITQSPKYLFRKEGQNVTLSCEQNLNHDAMYWYRQDPGQGLRLIYYSQIVNDFQKGDIAEGYSVSREKKESFPLTVTSAQKNPTAFYLCASSISGDRYEQYFGPGTRLTVT.

In the case of this clone: Different DNA sequences within this sample yield the same CDR3. The chain is built from TRBV6-5 and TRBJ2-7; D call uncertain. This CDR3 has 14 amino acids. Trimming removed 2 bases from V and 1 base from J, with 9 bases in between. Germline CDR1 MNHEY, CDR2 SVGAGI. The CDR3 DNA sequence: TGTGCCAGCAGTTACCGTGGCTCTTCCTACGAGCAGTACTTC. Translated: CASSYRGSSYEQYF.

The chain joins TRBV29-1 to TRBJ2-7, with 7 bases fitting TRBD1. Germline V gives CDR1 SQVTM, CDR2 ANQGSEA. Germline trimming cut 2 bases from V and 5 bases from J; bases unmatched to any gene: 0. This CDR3 is 11 amino acids long. The CDR3 loop is CSVEQGDEQYF. The CDR3 bases are TGCAGCGTTGAACAGGGGGACGAGCAGTACTTC.

The gene calls are TRBV18 and TRBJ1-4; D is unclear. CDR1 and CDR2 from the germline V gene are KGHSH and LQKENI. Trimming shortened V by 3 bases and J by 4 bases, and 3 bases separated the two germline ends. The CDR3 has 12 amino acids. The CDR3 is CASSPLNEKLFF. The CDR3 bases are TGTGCCAGCTCACCTCTTAATGAAAAACTGTTTTTT.

This chain uses TRBV19 with TRBJ1-2; a weak D match, TRBD1 (6 bases). CDR1 is LNHDA, CDR2 SQIVND, per germline (reference sequence). CDR3 length: 15 amino acids. The V gene lost 4 bases and the J gene lost 8 bases, with 20 bases spanning the gap. This CDR3 is CASSRDGQNLQGYTF. The CDR3 DNA reads as TGTGCCAGTAGTAGGGACGGACAGAACTTACAGGGCTACACCTTC.

Details on this clone: In the same sample, other DNA sequences code for this CDR3. The J gene is TRBJ2-5, the V gene TRBV11-2; unclear D gene. This CDR3 comprises 11 residues. Per the germline V gene, CDR1 is SGHAT and CDR2 is FQNNGV. V was shortened by 2 bases and J by 5 bases, with 3 bases between the two germline ends. The CDR3 region has the DNA TGTGCCAGCAGCTTACAGGAGACCCAGTACTTC. This gives the protein CASSLQETQYF.

The J gene is TRBJ1-2, the V gene TRBV5-6; D is possibly TRBD1 (5 bases). Germline V gives CDR1 SGHDT, CDR2 YYEEEE. Trimming shortened V by 3 bases and J by 6 bases, and 18 bases separated the two germline ends. The CDR3 loop spans 15 amino acids. This CDR3 reads CASSWRGSQGNGYTF. The DNA for the CDR3 is TGTGCCAGCAGCTGGAGGGGCAGCCAAGGAAATGGCTACACCTTC.

This chain connects TRBV7-7 to TRBJ2-2; TRBD2 agrees at 11 bases. Looked up from germline, CDR1 is SSHAT and CDR2 is FNYEAQ (reference sequence). V was clipped by 5 bases and J by 0 bases; unmatched bases: 5. The CDR3 has 17 residues. CDR3 sequence reads: CASSPLAGAANTGELFF. The DNA of the CDR3 is TGTGCCAGCAGCCCACTAGCGGGGGCGGCGAACACCGGGGAGCTGTTTTTT.

V is TRBV28 and J is TRBJ1-2; TRBD1 aligns across 7 bases. J gave up 2 bases and V 4 bases, and 4 bases lay outside the gene matches. This CDR3 is 14 amino acids long. Germline V gives CDR1 MDHEN, CDR2 SYDVKM. Here the CDR3 reads CASSSQGENYGYTF. CDR3 nucleotides: TGTGCCAGCAGTTCTCAGGGGGAAAACTATGGCTACACCTTC.

The V and J genes are TRBV5-1 and TRBJ2-7; unclear D gene. The CDR3 has 12 residues. The V gene lost 4 bases and the J gene lost 0 bases, with 5 bases spanning the gap. The V gene's germline CDR1 is SGHRS and CDR2 YFSETQ. CDR3 bases: TGCGCCAGCAGCCCCGGCTCCTACGAGCAGTACTTC. It specifies CASSPGSYEQYF.

The chain employs TRBV5-5 and TRBJ1-4, with 8 bases that match TRBD1. The V gene's germline CDR1 is SGHKS and CDR2 YYEKEE (reference sequence). This CDR3 comprises 12 residues. Trimming removed 9 bases from V and 10 bases from J; junction bases left unmatched: 8. As DNA, the CDR3 is TGTGCCACCCGAGCAGGGGGCGGAAAACTGTTTTTT. Encoded protein: CATRAGGGKLFF.

V is TRBV19 and J is TRBJ2-5; 9 bases match TRBD1. CDR1 is LNHDA and CDR2 is SQIVND in the germline V gene (reference sequence). V gave up 3 bases and J gave up 4 bases; unmatched junction bases: 12. The CDR3 extends over 17 amino acids. The CDR3 bases are TGTGCCAGTAGTATGGAAACACAGGGGGCATCAGGAGAGACCCAGTACTTC. Residues: CASSMETQGASGETQYF.

Details on this clone: This CDR3 is also generated by other DNA sequences in the sample. The chain uses TRBV14 and TRBJ2-7; no clear D gene. The V gene lost 1 base and the J gene lost 0 bases, with 4 bases spanning the gap. Looked up from germline, CDR1 is SGHDN and CDR2 is FVKESK. The CDR3 contains 13 residues. CDR3 sequence reads: CASSQAGSYEQYF. The CDR3 DNA follows: TGTGCCAGCAGCCAAGCCGGCTCCTACGAGCAGTACTTC.

The CDR3, as DNA: TGTGCCAGCAGCTTTAGGAGGGAGATGGCCGGGGAGCTGTTTTTT. Translation: CASSFRREMAGELFF. This rearrangement joins TRBV7-9 to TRBJ2-2; D is possibly TRBD2 (6 bases). Trimming took off 3 bases at V and 6 bases at J, with 14 bases between the two ends. CDR1 and CDR2 (germline): SEHNR, FQNEAQ (reference sequence). This CDR3 is 15 amino acids long.

The chain has TRBV19 and TRBJ1-2, with 7 bases aligning to TRBD1. The germline gives CDR1 LNHDA, CDR2 SQIVND (reference sequence). V dropped 6 bases and J dropped 2; count of bases not matched to a gene: 12. The CDR3 sequence is 16 residues long. The DNA of the CDR3 is TGTGCCAGTAGCTCTTCTCGACAGGGACTGAACTATGGCTACACCTTC. Translated: CASSSSRQGLNYGYTF.

V is TRBV5-1 and J is TRBJ2-2; 9 bases fit TRBD1. This CDR3 is built from 15 residues. After removal of 7 bases from V and 7 bases from J, the junction contained 11 bases not matched to a gene. The germline gives CDR1 SGHRS, CDR2 YFSETQ. CDR3: CASRGTGRSGGELFF. For the CDR3, the DNA is TGCGCCAGCCGCGGGACAGGGAGATCGGGCGGGGAGCTGTTTTTT.

The chain carries TRBV25-1 and TRBJ1-3; 9 bases match TRBD1. The CDR3 has 15 amino acids. J was trimmed by 8 bases and V by 3 bases; bases with no gene match: 8. Germline CDR1 MGHDK, CDR2 SYGVNS. The CDR3 region is CASSDPRQGGDTIYF. The CDR3 DNA reads TGTGCCAGCAGTGATCCACGACAGGGGGGCGACACCATATATTTT.